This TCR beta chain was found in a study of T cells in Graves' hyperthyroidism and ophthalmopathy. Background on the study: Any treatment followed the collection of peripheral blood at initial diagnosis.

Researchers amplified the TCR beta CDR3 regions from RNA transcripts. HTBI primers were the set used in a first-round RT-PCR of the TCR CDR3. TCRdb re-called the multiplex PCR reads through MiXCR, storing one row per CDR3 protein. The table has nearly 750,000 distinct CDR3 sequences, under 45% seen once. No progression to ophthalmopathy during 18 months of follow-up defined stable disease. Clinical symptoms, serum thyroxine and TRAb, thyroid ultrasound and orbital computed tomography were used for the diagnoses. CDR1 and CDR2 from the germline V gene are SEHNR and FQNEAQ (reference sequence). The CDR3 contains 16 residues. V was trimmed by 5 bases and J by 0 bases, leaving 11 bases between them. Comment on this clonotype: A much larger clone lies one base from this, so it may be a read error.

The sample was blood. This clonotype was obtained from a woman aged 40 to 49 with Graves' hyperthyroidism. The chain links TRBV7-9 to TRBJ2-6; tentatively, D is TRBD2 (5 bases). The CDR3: CASSQRRGSGANVLTF. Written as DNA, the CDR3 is TGTGCCAGCAGCCAAAGACGGGGCTCTGGGGCCAACGTCCTGACTTTC.